The clone carrying this TCR beta chain was observed a handful of times. This sample is drawn from a study of response to subunit inactivated influenza vaccine. The CDR3 runs to 17 residues. Germline V gene sequence: CDR1 SGHRS, CDR2 YFSETQ. Trimming removed 0 bases at V and 1 base at J, with 14 bases between. In TCRdb, the RT-PCR reads were re-called with MiXCR into one record per CDR3 protein. The repertoire has hundreds of thousands of distinct CDR3 sequences, about 25% of them found once; the top ten carry approximately 2%. V and J are TRBV5-1 and TRBJ2-1; D not resolved. The sequence was obtained from a man over 45 who received an inactivated influenza vaccine. Sequencing used CD4+ T cells sorted from PBMCs, obtained approximately 5 days after vaccination. The CDR3 DNA follows: TGCGCCAGCAGCTTGGCCCCCATGTGGGGTTCCTACAATGAGCAGTTCTTC. It specifies CASSLAPMWGSYNEQFF.